Sequencing of this T cell receptor beta chain was carried out in a study of blood T cell repertoires in COVID-19. This clone was detected a few times. The repertoire was sequenced with immunoSEQ multiplex PCR; TCRdb's copy has only in-frame clones and lacks some. The data contain about 150,000 clones, about 90% of them seen just once; the ten biggest clones take up less than 0.6%. The CDR3 runs to 18 residues. V dropped 7 bases and J dropped 0; count of bases not matched to a gene: 14. CDR1 is MDHEN and CDR2 is SYDVKM in the germline V gene. This clonotype was sampled from a man aged 50 to 60 with acute or convalescent COVID-19. Material: peripheral blood. The V call is TRBV28, the J call TRBJ2-7; 11 bases line up with TRBD2. For the CDR3, the DNA is TGTGCCAGCATGCGCCGACTAGCGGGGTCGTCCGGCTCCTACGAGCAGTACTTC. This sequence encodes CASMRRLAGSSGSYEQYF.